This TCR beta chain was identified during a study of T cells in women clearing cervical HPV infection (dated by TCRdb to 2016 to 2018). In terms of the full investigation: Cases were some 24 women with histologically confirmed HPV16-related CIN3 or worse, including a couple of invasive cancers. The approximately 25 controls were women who cleared a single incident HPV16 infection within 12 months without developing precancer or cancer. Blood from cases was collected at the visit where the lesion was first found, while blood from controls was collected once the infection could no longer be detected. Among cases, blood sampling occurred a median of about 160 days after lesion detection, with an interquartile range of 90 to 200 days. Because only a few women had HLA typing data, the possibility that HLA type acted as a confounder could not be ruled out. The exploratory proof-of-principle case-control study was nested within the Guanacaste HPV Natural History Study in Costa Rica and compared TCR repertoires across cervical HPV16 outcomes. Cases and controls were matched on age within five years and on year of sample collection. Cases had a median age of approximately 34 years and controls had a median age of approximately 38, with no significant differences in baseline characteristics. In the parent cohort, more than 8,500 women aged 18 or older were enrolled in Guanacaste, Costa Rica, during about 1993 to 1994 and then followed for less than nine years. Quality controls consisted of five blinded duplicates per group, for a total of some 60 samples made up of about 50 participants and roughly ten replicates. General conclusions and limits of the study: Random forest classifiers that combined richness and V gene abundances separated cases from controls with an estimated AUC of 0.83. Cases had lower TRBV6-7 relative abundance than controls (approximately 0.11% versus 0.16%; Bonferroni P = 0.0008). TCR repertoire richness was significantly higher in CIN3+ cases than in controls across sequencing depths, while evenness did not differ. Because of the cross-sectional design, the study could not determine whether the associations came before infection or resulted from infection, and neither effector/memory subsets nor HPV-specific T cells were isolated. Because T-cell numbers per sample were unknown, differences in richness could reflect varying T-cell content rather than repertoire biology.

Using the immunoSEQ assay, multiplex PCR amplified TCR beta CDR3 regions from an average of around 1.2 ug of genomic DNA per sample. Primer bias was corrected in the assay by using a complete synthetic TCR repertoire to establish an amplification baseline. The amplicons were sequenced using the Illumina platform. In the authors' own workflow: Sequences were error-corrected by clustering with frequency ratios and a modified nearest-neighbor algorithm, then analyzed in the immunoSEQ Analyzer with IMGT gene definitions. At each rarefaction depth, TCR richness and evenness were averaged across 20 rarefaction repeats, and samples with fewer sequences than that depth were excluded. V, D and J gene relative abundances were compared between groups with Wilcoxon rank sum tests, applying FDR correction. Blinded duplicates gave an intraclass correlation of around 96% for TCR richness and an average of about 76% across 66 gene segments. TCRdb obtained this table from immuneACCESS and retained in-frame rearrangements with V and J assigned. These tables miss some clones; where compared with another copy, unresolved V genes account for less than half of the shortfall, and the remainder is unexplained. V and J calls and clone size are copied from that table; D and trimming were computed from the DNA. The record for this sample contains some 46,000 clones. The top ten clonotypes cover approximately 34% of the sample.

On this clone itself: This receptor's antigen is unknown. The CDR3 is cut off 3 residues early in the read; its end comes from the germline J gene.

Every participant had a single incident cervical HPV16 infection, and women with prevalent HPV16 infections were excluded. Cervical HPV DNA was detected by MY09/MY11 PCR and genotyped by dot-blot hybridization. Roughly 14 mL of heparinized blood was centrifuged, after which the buffy coat was aliquoted, frozen at -30 degrees C, and then stored at -80 degrees C. Genomic DNA was extracted from buffy coat specimens using QIAGEN kits. V is pruned by 3 bases and J by 7 bases, leaving 4 bases of the junction without a gene match. The germline V gene (reference sequence) yields LNHDA for CDR1 and SQIVND for CDR2. The CDR3 goes from the cysteine to the phenylalanine over 14 residues. Only the CDR3 bases that were read are kept: 33 of them, in frame from base 1.

This clonotype originated in a woman between 18 and 70 years old with a cervical HPV16 infection that either progressed to CIN3+ or cleared (not recorded which). The sequenced sample consisted of blood buffy coat. The sequence joins TRBV19 to TRBJ1-1; 11 nucleotides in the junction match TRBD1. The encoded CDR3 is CASSIGQGAGEAFF. CDR3 DNA (partial): TGTGCCAGTAGTATCGGACAGGGGGCGGGTGAA.